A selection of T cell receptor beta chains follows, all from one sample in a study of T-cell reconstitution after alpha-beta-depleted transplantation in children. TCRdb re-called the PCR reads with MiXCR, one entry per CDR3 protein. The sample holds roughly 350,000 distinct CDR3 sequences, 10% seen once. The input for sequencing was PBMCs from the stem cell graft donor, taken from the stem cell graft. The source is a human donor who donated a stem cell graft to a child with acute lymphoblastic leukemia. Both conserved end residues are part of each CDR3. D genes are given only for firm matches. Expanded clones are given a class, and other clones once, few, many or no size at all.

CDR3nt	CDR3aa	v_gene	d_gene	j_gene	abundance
TGTGCCAGCAGGTCCAACAGGGGGCGATCGGAAGCTTTCTTT	CASRSNRGRSEAFF	TRBV12-3/TRBV12-4	TRBD1	TRBJ1-1	few
TGTGCCAGCAGCTTTGGGGCGAGAGGGGGCACCGGGGAGCTGTTTTTT	CASSFGARGGTGELFF	TRBV7-2	.	TRBJ2-2	few
TGTGCCAGCAGTCCCCGGGGGGGGACCAGGGATTACGAGCAGTACTTC	CASSPRGGTRDYEQYF	TRBV12-3/TRBV12-4	TRBD2	TRBJ2-7	few
TGTGCCAGCAGTCACCCGGCGGACTATGGCTACACCTTC	CASSHPADYGYTF	TRBV28	.	TRBJ1-2	many
TGTGCCAGCAGCTTCTCGATTGGGACTGAAGCTTTCTTT	CASSFSIGTEAFF	TRBV7-9	.	TRBJ1-1	few
TGCGCCAGCAGCCGATCAGGGGGCCGGACTGAAGCTTTCTTT	CASSRSGGRTEAFF	TRBV4-3	TRBD1	TRBJ1-1	few
TGTGCCAGCAGCCCTAGGACAGGGGGCGTGTTCTTC	CASSPRTGGVFF	TRBV11-3	TRBD1	TRBJ2-1	.
TGTGCCAGCAGTTTCGTCGGGTATGGCTACACCTTC	CASSFVGYGYTF	TRBV12-3/TRBV12-4	.	TRBJ1-2	.
TGTGCCAGCAGTTTAGTAGGGCAGGGCACTGAAGCTTTCTTT	CASSLVGQGTEAFF	TRBV12-3/TRBV12-4	.	TRBJ1-1	few
TGCAGTGCTCCACTCAGGGCTGGAAACACCATATATTTT	CSAPLRAGNTIYF	TRBV20-1	.	TRBJ1-3	many
TGTGCCAGCAGTTTGGCGAACTCCTACAATGAGCAGTTCTTC	CASSLANSYNEQFF	TRBV27	.	TRBJ2-1	many
TGTGCCAGCAGCTCGCCGTCTGTACTAGCGGATAGCACAGATACGCAGTATTTT	CASSSPSVLADSTDTQYF	TRBV7-9	TRBD2	TRBJ2-3	few
TGTGCCAGCAGAACCCCCGGGACTAGCGGGCGCAATGAGCAGTTCTTC	CASRTPGTSGRNEQFF	TRBV27	TRBD2	TRBJ2-1	few
TGTGCCAGCAGTGCGAGCGGGAGGGGGGAGACCCAGTACTTC	CASSASGRGETQYF	TRBV12-3/TRBV12-4	TRBD2	TRBJ2-5	.
TGCAGCGTACGGAAGGACAGGAACACTGAAGCTTTCTTT	CSVRKDRNTEAFF	TRBV29-1	.	TRBJ1-1	.
TGCAGCGTTGCCGGACAACTCAACCGGGAGACCCAGTACTTC	CSVAGQLNRETQYF	TRBV29-1	.	TRBJ2-5	few
TGTGCCAGCAGCACAGTCTCCGGGACCGATTCTGCTAACTATGGCTACACCTTC	CASSTVSGTDSANYGYTF	TRBV21-1	.	TRBJ1-2	.
TGCGCCAGCAGCCAAGATCGGGCTAGCGGGAGGAATGAGCAGTTCTTC	CASSQDRASGRNEQFF	TRBV4-1	TRBD2	TRBJ2-1	.
TGTGCCAGCAGTGTCGGAGGGGGACTATCGCCACCAGATACGCAGTATTTT	CASSVGGGLSPPDTQYF	TRBV12-3/TRBV12-4	.	TRBJ2-3	many
TGCGCCAGCAGGGGGGGACAGGGTGCGGCCGGGGAGCTGTTTTTT	CASRGGQGAAGELFF	TRBV4-1	TRBD1	TRBJ2-2	few
TGTGCCAGCAGCTTCAACTACAGGGGGCCCACAGATACGCAGTATTTT	CASSFNYRGPTDTQYF	TRBV11-1	TRBD1	TRBJ2-3	.
TGTGCCAGCGTCAGCTCGGCGGCCGATTGGGTTCCCGGGGAGCTGTTTTTT	CASVSSAADWVPGELFF	TRBV7-2	.	TRBJ2-2	few
TGTGCCAGCAGCCAAGAAGCCCAGCGGATGACTCAGCCCCAGCATTTT	CASSQEAQRMTQPQHF	TRBV4-2	.	TRBJ1-5	.
TGTGCCAGCAGCTTAGTCTTCCCCTTCGACAGGGGGGTATTTGGTTACAATGAGCAGTTCTTC	CASSLVFPFDRGVFGYNEQFF	TRBV11-2	TRBD1	TRBJ2-1	few
TGCGCCAGCAGCATAAACTCAGGGGGCTCCTACGAGCAGTACTTC	CASSINSGGSYEQYF	TRBV5-1	TRBD1	TRBJ2-7	many
TGTGCCAGCAGCCACCGACAGTCTGGAAACACCATATATTTT	CASSHRQSGNTIYF	TRBV5-5	.	TRBJ1-3	.
TGTGCCAGCAGCTTAGGCCCCGGGAGGGCCGTCACCGGGGAGCTGTTTTTT	CASSLGPGRAVTGELFF	TRBV7-9	TRBD2	TRBJ2-2	.
TGTGCCAGCAGTTCCCATGGGGGGAACACTGAAGCTTTCTTT	CASSSHGGNTEAFF	TRBV7-3	.	TRBJ1-1	.
TGTGCCAGCAGCTCCGGCCCCAGGATGGGCCACAATGAGCAGTTCTTC	CASSSGPRMGHNEQFF	TRBV7-3	.	TRBJ2-1	.
TGTGCCAGCAACCCAGGGTGGAGCAATCAGCCCCAGCATTTT	CASNPGWSNQPQHF	TRBV6-2/TRBV6-3	.	TRBJ1-5	.
TGTGCCAGCAGCCCCCGGGAGGGGAGTCCCCAGCATTTT	CASSPREGSPQHF	TRBV7-2	.	TRBJ1-5	.
TGTGCCAGCGCAGGGCACTCCGCTTATGGCTACACCTTC	CASAGHSAYGYTF	TRBV27	.	TRBJ1-2	many
TGTGCCAGCAGTCCCTACCTCGGGGGTGAGACCCAGTACTTC	CASSPYLGGETQYF	TRBV12-3/TRBV12-4	.	TRBJ2-5	few
TGTGCCAGCAGCTTCTCCGGGACACGGGTGAGGGAGCTGTTTTTT	CASSFSGTRVRELFF	TRBV7-2	.	TRBJ2-2	few
TGTGCCAGCAGCTTAGTGTCCAGGCGGATCGAGCAGTACTTC	CASSLVSRRIEQYF	TRBV7-9	.	TRBJ2-7	few
TGCAGCTTTCGGACTAGCGGGAGCTACGAGCAGTACTTC	CSFRTSGSYEQYF	TRBV29-1	TRBD2	TRBJ2-7	many
TGTGCCAGTAGTATAAGGGGCTTGGCGGCCTACGAGCAGTACTTC	CASSIRGLAAYEQYF	TRBV19	.	TRBJ2-7	.
TGTGCCAGCAGCACGACTAGCGGGAGAAATACGCAGTATTTT	CASSTTSGRNTQYF	TRBV7-2	TRBD2	TRBJ2-3	few
TGCGCCAGCAGCGAGGGACAGGGTAGGAACACTGAAGCTTTCTTT	CASSEGQGRNTEAFF	TRBV5-1	TRBD1	TRBJ1-1	few
TGTGCCAGCAGCTTACCGGCAGGCTATGGCTACACCTTC	CASSLPAGYGYTF	TRBV7-9	.	TRBJ1-2	.
TGCGCCAGCAGCTTGCGCGGGGCGAACACCGGGGAGCTGTTTTTT	CASSLRGANTGELFF	TRBV7-8	.	TRBJ2-2	many
TGCAGTGCTCATAGTGTCGCAGGGAAGAATGATGGCTACACCTTC	CSAHSVAGKNDGYTF	TRBV20-1	.	TRBJ1-2	few
TGTGCCAGCAGTTTATCGGTCCCAGGGGGGATCGATGAGCAGTTCTTC	CASSLSVPGGIDEQFF	TRBV28	.	TRBJ2-1	few